The clone carrying this TCR beta chain was counted ten times or more. Its antigen is as yet unknown. Per germline, CDR1 DFQATT and CDR2 SNEGSKA (reference sequence). The CDR3 is made up of 13 amino acids. The V and J ends lost 3 bases and 7 bases, in that order; junction bases with no gene match: 3. The data derive from a study of breast tumors, draining lymph nodes, adjacent tissues. Findings of the study overall: Luminal-like breast cancer showed significantly higher tumor–nontumor repertoire similarity than basal-like. Findings are consistent with lymph node origin and intratumoral expansion of most tumor T cells. Tumors had less TCR diversity than lymph nodes, more than nontumor tissue.

TCRdb recomputed calls from the multiplex PCR reads with MiXCR, one row per CDR3 protein. The top ten hold about 8% of the sample, which has about 66,000 distinct CDR3 sequences, roughly 40% seen once. The source is a female donor with breast cancer. Some clones in this sample may be carry-over from other donors' samples. This chain connects TRBV20-1 to TRBJ1-2; 12 nucleotides line up with TRBD1. The sequenced sample was breast tumor tissue. CDR3 amino acids: CSARRGQGAGYTF. The DNA of the CDR3 is TGCAGTGCTAGGAGGGGACAGGGGGCTGGCTACACCTTC.